This T cell receptor beta chain was recorded in a study of graft-versus-host responses after intestinal transplantation. Study-wide context: After anti-thymocyte globulin induction, recipients took tacrolimus and steroids for two to three years. Overall study findings and caveats: Some GvH clones appeared in ileal mucosa or blood before recipient bone marrow. Peak circulating GvH clone levels tracked with early post-transplant HvG declines.

Intraepithelial and lamina propria lymphocytes were released after the graft tissue was processed. The CDR3 spans 23 residues. Germline V gene sequence: CDR1 MNHEY, CDR2 SMNVEV (reference sequence). Trimming stripped 5 bases from V and 0 bases from J, with 38 bases between. Turning to this clone: What it recognizes is unknown.

The repertoire was sequenced with immunoSEQ multiplex PCR; TCRdb's copy has only in-frame clones and lacks some. This table holds about 37,000 clones, 87% found once. The rearrangement joins TRBV27 to TRBJ2-7, with D possibly being TRBD1 or TRBD2 (6 bases each). The TCR originated in a human patient who received an intestinal transplant, so some T cells may come from the graft donor. Source: ileum tissue, taken about 200 days after intestinal transplant. CDR3 nucleotides: TGTGCCAGCAGTAACCCCCCGAGAGCAACAGGGAGGCTACCCGTCCACCTCTCCTACGAGCAGTACTTC. Its translation: CASSNPPRATGRLPVHLSYEQYF.